Each of the 10 T cell receptor beta chains below was sequenced from the same sample in a study of cytomegalovirus exposure and HLA in healthy donors. In the PCR, 60 Vbeta and 13 Jbeta primers were used. The method was immunoSEQ multiplex PCR; TCRdb's version includes in-frame clones alone and lacks a portion of them. The repertoire has under 90,000 clones, about 79% of them found once; the top ten carry 7% to 8.5%. Sequenced input: PBMCs. Receptors were obtained from a woman aged 40 to 50 in good health and CMV-seronegative.

This clone was observed a single time. This chain's CDR3 is CAWSVRGLQSGEQYF. The CDR3 DNA sequence: TGTGCCTGGAGTGTACGCGGGCTACAGAGTGGGGAGCAGTACTTC. The chain joins TRBV30 to TRBJ2-7, with D possibly TRBD2 on 5 matching bases. The length of the CDR3 is 15 residues. Trimming removed 0 bases from V and 7 bases from J, with 19 bases in between. The germline gives CDR1 GTSNPN, CDR2 SVGIG (reference sequence).

V and J are TRBV11-3 and TRBJ2-3; TRBD2 is a possible D gene (6 bases). Trimming took 0 bases from V and 4 from J, leaving 11 bases between them. The V gene's germline CDR1 is SGHNT and CDR2 YENEEA. The CDR3 consists of 15 residues. CDR3 DNA: TGTGCCAGCAGCTTAGAGCCTAGCGTGGCAGATACGCAGTATTTT. Translation: CASSLEPSVADTQYF.

The chain recombines TRBV27 with TRBJ1-5; D call uncertain. The ends were cut back, 3 bases at V and 6 bases at J, with 12 bases in the middle. The CDR3 totals 14 residues. Germline V lookup: CDR1 MNHEY, CDR2 SMNVEV (reference sequence). Here the CDR3 reads CASSFHSGGQPQHF. Written as DNA, the CDR3 is TGTGCCAGCAGTTTCCACAGTGGAGGTCAGCCCCAGCATTTT.

This rearrangement joins TRBV19 to TRBJ1-1; D may be TRBD1 (5 bases). Germline V gene sequence: CDR1 LNHDA, CDR2 SQIVND (reference sequence). The CDR3 length is 14 residues. V was clipped by 10 bases and J by 4 bases, with 19 bases between them. The CDR3 nucleotides are TGTGCCACCCAGAAGCAGGGCTCCGTCACTGAAGCTTTCTTT. Protein sequence: CATQKQGSVTEAFF.

This clone was observed a handful of times. The CDR3 sequence is CASSEQGNYGYTF. CDR3 DNA sequence: TGTGCCAGCAGTGAACAGGGGAACTATGGCTACACCTTC. The rearrangement uses TRBV6-1 and TRBJ1-2, with D possibly being TRBD1 (6 bases). The CDR3 totals 13 residues. Germline-derived CDR1 and CDR2 are MNHNS and SASEGT. V shed 2 bases and J shed 2 bases, with 6 bases lying between them.

This sequence joins TRBV27 and TRBJ1-1; D is possibly TRBD1 (5 bases). V was shortened by 5 bases and J by 5 bases, with 12 bases between the two germline ends. The CDR3 is made up of 13 amino acids. Germline CDR1 is MNHEY and CDR2 is SMNVEV (reference sequence). CDR3 DNA sequence: TGTGCCAGCAGTGGGTATCCAGGGACTGAAGCTTTCTTT. This translates into CASSGYPGTEAFF.

The J gene is TRBJ1-2, the V gene TRBV7-3; TRBD1 aligns across 8 bases. Germline V gene data show CDR1 as SGHTA and CDR2 as FQGTGA. This CDR3 is 13 amino acids long. V trimming: 4 bases; J trimming: 4 bases; junction bases outside the gene matches: 2. In DNA form, the CDR3 reads TGTGCCAGCAGCTATGGACAGGGCTATGGCTACACCTTC. As protein: CASSYGQGYGYTF.

The V gene is TRBV9, the J gene TRBJ2-5; D possibly corresponds to TRBD2 (5 bases). CDR1 and CDR2 from the germline V gene are SGDLS and YYNGEE. V shed 0 bases and J shed 5 bases, with 17 bases lying between them. This CDR3 has 16 amino acids. The CDR3 is CASSVGPATRWETQYF. DNA of the CDR3: TGTGCCAGCAGCGTAGGGCCGGCCACTAGGTGGGAGACCCAGTACTTC.

This clone showed up just a few times. The gene calls are TRBV5-1 and TRBJ1-1; perhaps TRBD1 as D (5 bases). CDR3 length equals 15 residues. Looked up from germline, CDR1 is SGHRS and CDR2 is YFSETQ. Trimming took 3 bases from V and 11 from J, leaving 23 bases between them. CDR3 DNA sequence: TGCGCCAGCAGCTGGGCCGGAGGGAGGGGAGATGACGCTTTCTTT. Its protein is CASSWAGGRGDDAFF.

The chain employs TRBV7-3 and TRBJ2-3; TRBD2 agrees at 11 bases. Germline V gene data show CDR1 as SGHTA and CDR2 as FQGTGA. V shed 5 bases, J shed 4 bases, and the junction held 5 bases outside the gene matches. The length of the CDR3 is 15 residues. CDR3 sequence: CASSATSGESDTQYF. CDR3 DNA: TGTGCCAGCAGCGCGACTAGCGGGGAGTCAGATACGCAGTATTTT.